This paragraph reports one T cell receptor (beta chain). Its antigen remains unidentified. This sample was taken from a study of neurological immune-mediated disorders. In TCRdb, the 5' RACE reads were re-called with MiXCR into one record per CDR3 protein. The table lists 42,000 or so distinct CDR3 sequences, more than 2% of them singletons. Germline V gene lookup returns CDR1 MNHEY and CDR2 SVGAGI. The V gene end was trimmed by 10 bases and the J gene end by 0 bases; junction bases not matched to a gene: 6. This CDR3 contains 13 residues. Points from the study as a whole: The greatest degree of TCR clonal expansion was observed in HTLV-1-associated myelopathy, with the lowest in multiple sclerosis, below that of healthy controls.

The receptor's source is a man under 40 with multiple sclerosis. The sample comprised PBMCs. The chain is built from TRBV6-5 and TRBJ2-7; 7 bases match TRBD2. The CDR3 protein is CATWEGISYEQYF. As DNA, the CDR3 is TGTGCCACCTGGGAGGGAATCTCCTACGAGCAGTACTTC.